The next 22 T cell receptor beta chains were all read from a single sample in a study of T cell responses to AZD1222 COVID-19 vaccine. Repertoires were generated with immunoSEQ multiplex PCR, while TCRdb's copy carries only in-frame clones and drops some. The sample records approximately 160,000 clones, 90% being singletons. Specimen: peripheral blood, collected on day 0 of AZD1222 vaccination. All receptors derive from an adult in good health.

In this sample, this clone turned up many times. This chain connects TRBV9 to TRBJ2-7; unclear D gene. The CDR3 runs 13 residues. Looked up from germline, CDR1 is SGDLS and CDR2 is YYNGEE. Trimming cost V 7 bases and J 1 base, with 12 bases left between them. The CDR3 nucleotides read TGTGCCAGCGCTCCCCAAGCGTCCTACGAGCAGTACTTC. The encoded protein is CASAPQASYEQYF.

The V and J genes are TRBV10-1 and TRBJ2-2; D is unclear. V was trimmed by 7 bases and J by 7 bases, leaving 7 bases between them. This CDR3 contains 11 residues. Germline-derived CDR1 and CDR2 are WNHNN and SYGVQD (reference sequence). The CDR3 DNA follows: TGCGCCAGCAAAGAGGACGGGGAGCTGTTTTTT. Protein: CASKEDGELFF.

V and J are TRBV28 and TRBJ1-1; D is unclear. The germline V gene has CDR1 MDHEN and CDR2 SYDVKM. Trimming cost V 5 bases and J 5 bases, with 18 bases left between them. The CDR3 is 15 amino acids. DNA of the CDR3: TGTGCCAGCAGTCTCCACTCGGCCACGGGAACTGAAGCTTTCTTT. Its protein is CASSLHSATGTEAFF.

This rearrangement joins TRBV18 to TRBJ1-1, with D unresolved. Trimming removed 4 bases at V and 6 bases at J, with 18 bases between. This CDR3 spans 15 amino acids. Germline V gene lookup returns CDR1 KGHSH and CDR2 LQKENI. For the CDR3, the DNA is TGTGCCAGCTCACAGAGTCAGCTGGGTGGAGCTGAAGCTTTCTTT. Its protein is CASSQSQLGGAEAFF.

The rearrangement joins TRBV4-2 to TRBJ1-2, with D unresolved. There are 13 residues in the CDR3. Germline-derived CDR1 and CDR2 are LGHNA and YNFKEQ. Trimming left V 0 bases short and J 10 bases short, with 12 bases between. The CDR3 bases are TGTGCCAGCAGCCAAGATCCTTCAAACCTCTACACCTTC. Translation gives CASSQDPSNLYTF.

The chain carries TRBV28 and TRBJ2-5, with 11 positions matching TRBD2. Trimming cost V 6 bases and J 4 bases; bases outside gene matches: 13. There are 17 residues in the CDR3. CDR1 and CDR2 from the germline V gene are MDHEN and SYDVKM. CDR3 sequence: CASRKSLSGGARETQYF. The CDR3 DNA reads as TGTGCCAGCAGGAAATCTCTTAGCGGGGGGGCCCGAGAGACCCAGTACTTC.

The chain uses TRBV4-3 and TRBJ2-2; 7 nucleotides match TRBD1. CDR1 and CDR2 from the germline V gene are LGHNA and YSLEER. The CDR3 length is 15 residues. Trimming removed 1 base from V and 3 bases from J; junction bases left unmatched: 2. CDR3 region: CASSQATGYTGELFF. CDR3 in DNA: TGCGCCAGCAGCCAAGCGACAGGGTACACCGGGGAGCTGTTTTTT.

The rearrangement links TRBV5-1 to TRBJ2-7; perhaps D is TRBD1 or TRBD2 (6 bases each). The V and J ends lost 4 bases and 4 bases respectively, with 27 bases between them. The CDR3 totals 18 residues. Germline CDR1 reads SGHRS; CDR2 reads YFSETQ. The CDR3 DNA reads TGCGCCAGCAGCCCCGGCTTGGAGGGGGATTCTTCTGGTTACGAGCAGTACTTC. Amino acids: CASSPGLEGDSSGYEQYF.

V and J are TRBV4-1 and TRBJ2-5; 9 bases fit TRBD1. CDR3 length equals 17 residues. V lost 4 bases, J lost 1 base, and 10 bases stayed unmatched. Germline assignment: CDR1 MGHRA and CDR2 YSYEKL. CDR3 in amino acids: CASSLSSGQGGQETQYF. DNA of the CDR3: TGCGCCAGCAGCCTTAGTTCGGGACAGGGTGGCCAAGAGACCCAGTACTTC.

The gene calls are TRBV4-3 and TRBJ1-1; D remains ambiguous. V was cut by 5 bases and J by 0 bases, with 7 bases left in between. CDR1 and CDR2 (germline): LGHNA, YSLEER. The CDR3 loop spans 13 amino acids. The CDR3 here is CASSRLLNTEAFF. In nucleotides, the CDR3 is TGCGCCAGCAGCAGACTCCTGAACACTGAAGCTTTCTTT.

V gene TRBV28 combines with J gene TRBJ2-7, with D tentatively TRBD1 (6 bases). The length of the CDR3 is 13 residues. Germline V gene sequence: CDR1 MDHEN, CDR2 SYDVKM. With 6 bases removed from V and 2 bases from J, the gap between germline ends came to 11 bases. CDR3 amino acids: CASRGHVAYEQYF. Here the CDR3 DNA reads TGTGCCAGCAGGGGACACGTGGCCTACGAGCAGTACTTC.

CDR3 sequence: CASSAAGQGYGYTF. CDR3 bases: TGTGCCAGCAGTGCGGCGGGACAGGGGTATGGCTACACCTTC. V usage is TRBV28 and J usage is TRBJ1-2; 10 bases fit TRBD1. Germline-derived CDR1 and CDR2 are MDHEN and SYDVKM. The CDR3 spans 14 residues. The trim removed 5 bases at V and 5 bases at J, leaving 5 bases unmatched.

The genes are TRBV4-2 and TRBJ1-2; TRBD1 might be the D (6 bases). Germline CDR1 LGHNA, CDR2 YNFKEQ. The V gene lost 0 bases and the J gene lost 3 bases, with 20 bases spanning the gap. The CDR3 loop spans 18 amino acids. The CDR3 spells CASSQDLSVSGGDYGYTF. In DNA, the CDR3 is TGTGCCAGCAGCCAAGATTTAAGTGTATCTGGGGGCGACTATGGCTACACCTTC.

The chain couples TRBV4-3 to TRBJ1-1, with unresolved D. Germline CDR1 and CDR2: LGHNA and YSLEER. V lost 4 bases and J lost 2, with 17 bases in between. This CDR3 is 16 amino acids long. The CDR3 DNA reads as TGCGCCAGCAGCCGAGGTGTCTCTCGGGAAAACACTGAAGCTTTCTTT. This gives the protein CASSRGVSRENTEAFF.

CDR3 DNA sequence: TGTGCCAGTAGTTCGAGCGGGACGCCCACCGGGGAGCTGTTTTTT. Protein product: CASSSSGTPTGELFF. This chain joins TRBV19 and TRBJ2-2; TRBD2 agrees at 7 bases. CDR1 is LNHDA, CDR2 SQIVND, per germline (reference sequence). The junction had 7 bases not matched to a gene; V was cut back by 5 bases and J by 4 bases. The CDR3 covers 15 residues.

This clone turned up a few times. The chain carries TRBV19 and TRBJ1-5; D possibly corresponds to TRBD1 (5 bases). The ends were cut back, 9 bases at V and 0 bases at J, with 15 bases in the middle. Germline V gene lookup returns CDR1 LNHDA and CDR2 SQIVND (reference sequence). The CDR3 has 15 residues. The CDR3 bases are TGTGCCAGCCGCGGGCGGGGGGATAGCAATCAGCCCCAGCATTTT. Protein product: CASRGRGDSNQPQHF.

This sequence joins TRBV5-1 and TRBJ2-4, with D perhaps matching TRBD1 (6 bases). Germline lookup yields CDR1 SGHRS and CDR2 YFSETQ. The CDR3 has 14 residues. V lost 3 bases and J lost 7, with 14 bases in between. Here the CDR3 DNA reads TGCGCCAGCAGCTCGCAGGGGAGCGGTAACATTCAGTACTTC. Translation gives CASSSQGSGNIQYF.

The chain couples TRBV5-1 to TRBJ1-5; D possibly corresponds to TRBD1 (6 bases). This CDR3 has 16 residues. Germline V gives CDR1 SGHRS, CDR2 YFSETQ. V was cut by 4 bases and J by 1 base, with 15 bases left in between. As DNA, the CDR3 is TGCGCCAGCAGCCTAGGTCCGGGGGCGAGCAATCAGCCCCAGCATTTT. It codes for CASSLGPGASNQPQHF.

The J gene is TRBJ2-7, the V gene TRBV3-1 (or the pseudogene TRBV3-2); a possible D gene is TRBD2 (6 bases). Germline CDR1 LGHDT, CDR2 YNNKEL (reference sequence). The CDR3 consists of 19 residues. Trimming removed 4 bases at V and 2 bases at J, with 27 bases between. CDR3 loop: CASSLRDAGGIPLTYEQYF. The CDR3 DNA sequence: TGTGCCAGCAGCCTTCGGGACGCTGGAGGGATCCCCCTAACCTACGAGCAGTACTTC.

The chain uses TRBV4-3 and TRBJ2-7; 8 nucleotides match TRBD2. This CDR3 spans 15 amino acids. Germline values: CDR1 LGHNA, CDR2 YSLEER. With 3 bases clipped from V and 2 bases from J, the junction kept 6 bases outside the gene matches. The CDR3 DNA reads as TGCGCCAGCAGCCACCAGGGACTAGGCACCTACGAGCAGTACTTC. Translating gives CASSHQGLGTYEQYF.

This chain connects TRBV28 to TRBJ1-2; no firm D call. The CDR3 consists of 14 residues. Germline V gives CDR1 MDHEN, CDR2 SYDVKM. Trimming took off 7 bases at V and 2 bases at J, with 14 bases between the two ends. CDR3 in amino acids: CASTQGSLNYGYTF. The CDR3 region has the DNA TGTGCCAGCACCCAAGGTTCACTAAACTATGGCTACACCTTC.

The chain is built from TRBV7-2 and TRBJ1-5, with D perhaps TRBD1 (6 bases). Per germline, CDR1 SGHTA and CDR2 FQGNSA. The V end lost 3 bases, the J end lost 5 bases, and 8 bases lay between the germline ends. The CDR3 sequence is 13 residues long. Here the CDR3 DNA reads TGTGCCAGCAGCTTGGGGGGCGATCAGCCCCAGCATTTT. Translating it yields CASSLGGDQPQHF.